A single sample is the source of the 18 T cell receptor beta chains below, sequenced in a study of cytomegalovirus exposure and HLA in healthy donors. The PCR made use of 60 Vbeta and 13 Jbeta primers. The assay was immunoSEQ multiplex PCR, and TCRdb's table has in-frame clones only and misses some. The sample has 55,000 to 80,000 clones; about 75% are singletons. Sequencing was performed on PBMCs. All receptors derive from a woman aged 40 to 55 in good health and CMV-seropositive.

This clone was seen a few times. This chain joins TRBV6-5 and TRBJ1-5; TRBD1 might be the D (5 bases). The germline V and J ends were trimmed by 8 bases and 4 bases, with 15 bases remaining between them. The germline gives CDR1 MNHEY, CDR2 SVGAGI. The CDR3 spans 14 residues. The CDR3 region is CASPGVGGNQPQHF. The DNA of the CDR3 is TGTGCCAGCCCGGGCGTCGGGGGAAATCAGCCCCAGCATTTT.

The J gene is TRBJ2-3, the V gene TRBV18; 10 nucleotides agree with TRBD2. This CDR3 region has 17 residues. The trim removed 0 bases at V and 4 bases at J, leaving 7 bases unmatched. In germline, CDR1 is KGHSH, CDR2 LQKENI. DNA for the CDR3: TGTGCCAGCTCACCACCGGAGGTAGCGGGGGGTTCAGATACGCAGTATTTT. The encoded protein is CASSPPEVAGGSDTQYF. Using reference TRBV18 and TRBJ2-3 for the parts outside the CDR3, the full variable domain is NAGVMQNPRHLVRRRGQEARLRCSPMKGHSHVYWYRQLPEEGLKFMVYLQKENIIDESGMPKERFSAEFPKEGPSILRIQQVVRGDSAAYFCASSPPEVAGGSDTQYFGPGTRLTVL.

CDR3 region: CAGGDRGNSGNTIYF. CDR3 DNA sequence: TGTGCCGGGGGGGACAGGGGGAACTCTGGAAACACCATATATTTT. This chain connects TRBV6-1 to TRBJ1-3; 11 bases agree with TRBD1. Germline assignment: CDR1 MNHNS and CDR2 SASEGT. This CDR3 region has 15 residues. V trimming: 11 bases; J trimming: 0 bases; junction bases outside the gene matches: 6.

About this clone itself: The same CDR3 is also encoded by other DNA sequences in this sample. CDR3: CSVLDIPGTEAFF. In DNA, the CDR3 is TGCAGCGTCTTGGACATCCCCGGGACTGAAGCTTTCTTT. V usage is TRBV29-1 and J usage is TRBJ1-1; tentative D call: TRBD1 (5 bases). V gave up 6 bases and J gave up 5 bases, with 16 bases separating them. The germline gives CDR1 SQVTM, CDR2 ANQGSEA. The CDR3 has 13 amino acids.

The chain joins TRBV19 to TRBJ1-1; no firm D call. CDR1 and CDR2 (germline): LNHDA, SQIVND (reference sequence). This CDR3 is 14 amino acids long. V lost 4 bases to trimming and J lost 7 bases, with 16 bases between them. CDR3 DNA: TGTGCCAGTAGTACCCTCCAGGCAGCCTATGAAGCTTTCTTT. Translation: CASSTLQAAYEAFF.

V is TRBV7-2 and J is TRBJ1-5; D uncertain. Germline V gene lookup returns CDR1 SGHTA and CDR2 FQGNSA. Trimming removed 1 base from V and 2 bases from J, with 9 bases in between. The length of the CDR3 is 15 residues. CDR3 loop: CASSLGVYGNQPQHF. The CDR3 DNA reads as TGTGCCAGCAGCTTAGGTGTATATGGCAATCAGCCCCAGCATTTT. The full variable domain, rest sourced from reference TRBV7-2 and TRBJ1-5, is GAGVSQSPSNKVTEKGKDVELRCDPISGHTALYWYRQSLGQGLEFLIYFQGNSAPDKSGLPSDRFSAERTGGSVSTLTIQRTQQEDSAVYLCASSLGVYGNQPQHFGDGTRLSIL.

This clone was observed a handful of times. The chain has TRBV6-1 and TRBJ1-2; TRBD1 might be the D (5 bases). Germline CDR1 is MNHNS and CDR2 is SASEGT. CDR3 size: 17 residues. Trimming cost V 0 bases and J 4 bases, with 18 bases left between them. The CDR3 nucleotides read TGTGCCAGCAGTGAAGCCCCGGACACCGACCTATTCTATGGCTACACCTTC. Translating it yields CASSEAPDTDLFYGYTF.

The chain is built from TRBV7-9 and TRBJ1-1, with D maybe TRBD1 (6 bases). CDR3 length: 15 residues. The germline CDR1 and CDR2 sequences are SEHNR and FQNEAQ (reference sequence). V dropped 0 bases and J dropped 5 bases, with 13 bases sitting between them. The CDR3 spells CASSLAGSRGTEAFF. CDR3 nucleotide sequence: TGTGCCAGCAGCTTAGCAGGCAGTAGGGGGACTGAAGCTTTCTTT.

The gene calls are TRBV15 and TRBJ2-6; possible D gene TRBD1, 5 bases. Germline lookup yields CDR1 LNHNV and CDR2 YYDKDF (reference sequence). V dropped 5 bases and J dropped 1 base, with 18 bases sitting between them. The CDR3 spans 18 residues. CDR3 residues: CATSGSTRRTSGANVLTF. The DNA for the CDR3 is TGTGCCACCAGCGGCTCAACCCGAAGGACATCTGGGGCCAACGTCCTGACTTTC.

The CDR3 DNA follows: TGTGCCAGCAGCGCTACGACGAGACGCGGTGAAGCTTTCTTT. Its protein product is CASSATTRRGEAFF. The rearrangement joins TRBV9 to TRBJ1-1; D call uncertain. The CDR3 loop spans 14 amino acids. V was cut by 3 bases and J by 7 bases, with 16 bases left in between. Germline assignment: CDR1 SGDLS and CDR2 YYNGEE.

The V and J genes are TRBV7-3 and TRBJ2-3, with a possible D match to TRBD2 (6 bases). Trimming removed 8 bases from V and 2 bases from J, with 8 bases in between. CDR1 is SGHTA, CDR2 FQGTGA, per germline. The CDR3 is made up of 12 amino acids. CDR3 DNA sequence: TGTGCCAGCGGGGGGAACACAGATACGCAGTATTTT. Translated, it gives CASGGNTDTQYF. The full variable domain, its missing parts supplied by reference TRBV7-3 and TRBJ2-3, is GAGVSQTPSNKVTEKGKYVELRCDPISGHTALYWYRQSLGQGPEFLIYFQGTGAADDSGLPNDRFFAVRPEGSVSTLKIQRTERGDSAVYLCASGGNTDTQYFGPGTRLTVL.

The chain has TRBV7-2 and TRBJ2-1, with a tentative D call TRBD1 (6 bases). Germline V gene data show CDR1 as SGHTA and CDR2 as FQGNSA. The CDR3 consists of 14 residues. Trimming cost V 6 bases and J 5 bases, with 14 bases left between them. The CDR3 DNA reads as TGTGCCAGCAGATGGACAGTAATCGACAATGAGCAGTTCTTC. It is translated as CASRWTVIDNEQFF.

This chain connects TRBV30 to TRBJ2-3; 9 nucleotides agree with TRBD2. The CDR3 length is 13 residues. V gave up 7 bases and J gave up 5 bases; unmatched junction bases: 7. The germline CDR1 and CDR2 sequences are GTSNPN and SVGIG (reference sequence). CDR3 loop: CASSSGVGDTQYF. In nucleotides, the CDR3 is TGTGCCTCTTCTAGCGGGGTAGGAGATACGCAGTATTTT.

Here the CDR3 DNA reads TGTGCCAGCAGTGAGGGGACAGCCCCGGAGCCCCAGCATTTT. The encoded protein is CASSEGTAPEPQHF. The chain combines TRBV6-1 with TRBJ1-5; 7 bases agree with TRBD1. V lost 3 bases, J lost 8 bases, and 7 bases stayed unmatched. Germline values: CDR1 MNHNS, CDR2 SASEGT. This CDR3 has 14 amino acids.

V is TRBV15 and J is TRBJ2-1, with 10 bases fitting TRBD2. V lost 2 bases and J lost 9; bases outside the gene matches: 7. This CDR3 has 15 amino acids. Germline assignment: CDR1 LNHNV and CDR2 YYDKDF (reference sequence). CDR3 in DNA: TGTGCCACCAGCAGAACTAGCGGGGCCTTTGGTGAGCAGTTCTTC. The encoded protein is CATSRTSGAFGEQFF.

The V call is TRBV14, the J call TRBJ2-3; TRBD2 matches 10 bases. Trimming cost V 5 bases and J 6 bases; bases outside gene matches: 5. The CDR3 is 14 residues long. The germline CDR1 and CDR2 sequences are SGHDN and FVKESK. The CDR3 reads CASSIGLAEDTQYF. CDR3 nucleotides: TGTGCCAGCAGCATCGGACTAGCGGAGGATACGCAGTATTTT.

The chain is built from TRBV5-3 and TRBJ1-1; 8 positions match TRBD1. TRBV5-3 is an ORF, and what it does is uncertain. Trimming cost V 4 bases and J 1 base; bases outside gene matches: 9. The CDR3 length is 16 residues. Written as DNA, the CDR3 is TGTGCCAGAAGCACCGGACAGGGACAGGCGAACACTGAAGCTTTCTTT. Translating it yields CARSTGQGQANTEAFF.

In nucleotides, the CDR3 is TGTGCCAGCAGCAAAGAGGGCCTAGCGGGGGGGCGGAATGAGCAGTTCTTC. Its translation: CASSKEGLAGGRNEQFF. This sequence joins TRBV21-1 and TRBJ2-1; the table names TRBD2, a call not compared with the DNA. TRBV21-1 is tagged as a pseudogene. The CDR3 sequence is 17 residues long.